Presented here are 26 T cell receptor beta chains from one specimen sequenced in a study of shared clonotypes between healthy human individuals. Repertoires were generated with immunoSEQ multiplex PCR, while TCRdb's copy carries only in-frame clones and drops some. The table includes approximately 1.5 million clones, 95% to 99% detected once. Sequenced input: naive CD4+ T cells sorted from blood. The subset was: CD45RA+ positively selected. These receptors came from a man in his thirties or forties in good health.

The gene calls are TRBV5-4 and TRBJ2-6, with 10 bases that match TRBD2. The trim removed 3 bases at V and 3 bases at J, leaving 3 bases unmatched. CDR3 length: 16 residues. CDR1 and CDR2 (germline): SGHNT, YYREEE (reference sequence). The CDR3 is CASSYSGRSGANVLTF. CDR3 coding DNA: TGTGCCAGCAGCTATAGCGGGAGGAGTGGGGCCAACGTCCTGACTTTC.

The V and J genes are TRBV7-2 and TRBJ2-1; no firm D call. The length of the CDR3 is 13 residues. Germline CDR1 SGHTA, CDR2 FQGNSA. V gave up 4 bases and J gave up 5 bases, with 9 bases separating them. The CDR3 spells CASSYYKNNEQFF. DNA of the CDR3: TGTGCCAGCAGCTATTATAAGAACAATGAGCAGTTCTTC.

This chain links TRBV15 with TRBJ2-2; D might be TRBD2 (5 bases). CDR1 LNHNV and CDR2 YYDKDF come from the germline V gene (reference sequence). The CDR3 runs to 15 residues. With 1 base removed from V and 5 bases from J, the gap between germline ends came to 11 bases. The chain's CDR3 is CATSRGRWETGELFF. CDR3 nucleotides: TGTGCCACCAGCAGAGGGAGGTGGGAAACCGGGGAGCTGTTTTTT.

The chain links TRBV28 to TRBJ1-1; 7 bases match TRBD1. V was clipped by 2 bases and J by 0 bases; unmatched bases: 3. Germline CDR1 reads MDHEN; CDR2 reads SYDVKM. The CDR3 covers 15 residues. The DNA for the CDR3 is TGTGCCAGCAGTTTAATCGGGACAGTGAACACTGAAGCTTTCTTT. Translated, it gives CASSLIGTVNTEAFF.

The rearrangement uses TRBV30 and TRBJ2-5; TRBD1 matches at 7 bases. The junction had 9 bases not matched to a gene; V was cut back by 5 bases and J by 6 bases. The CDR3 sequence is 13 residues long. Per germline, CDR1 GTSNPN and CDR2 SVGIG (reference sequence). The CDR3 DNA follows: TGTGCCTGGGGGCAGGGGGTACGGAAGACCCAGTACTTC. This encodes CAWGQGVRKTQYF. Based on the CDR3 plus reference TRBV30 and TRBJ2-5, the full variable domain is SQTIHQWPATLVQPVGSPLSLECTVEGTSNPNLYWYRQAAGRGLQLLFYSVGIGQISSEVPQNLSASRPQDRQFILSSKKLLLSDSGFYLCAWGQGVRKTQYFGPGTRLLVL.

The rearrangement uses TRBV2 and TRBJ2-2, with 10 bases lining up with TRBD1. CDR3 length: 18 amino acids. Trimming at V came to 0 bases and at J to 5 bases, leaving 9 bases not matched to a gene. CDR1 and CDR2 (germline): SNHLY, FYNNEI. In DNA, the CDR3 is TGTGCCAGCAGTGAAGCGCTTCGGGACAGGGGAGTTACCGGGGAGCTGTTTTTT. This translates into CASSEALRDRGVTGELFF. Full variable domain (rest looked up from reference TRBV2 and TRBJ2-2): EPEVTQTPSHQVTQMGQEVILRCVPISNHLYFYWYRQILGQKVEFLVSFYNNEISEKSEIFDDQFSVERPDGSNFTLKIRSTKLEDSAMYFCASSEALRDRGVTGELFFGEGSRLTVL.

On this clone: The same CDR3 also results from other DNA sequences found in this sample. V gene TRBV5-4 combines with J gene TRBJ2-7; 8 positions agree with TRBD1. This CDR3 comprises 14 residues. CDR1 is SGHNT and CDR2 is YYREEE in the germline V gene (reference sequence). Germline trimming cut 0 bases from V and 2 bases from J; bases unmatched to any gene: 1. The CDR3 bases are TGTGCCAGCAGCTTGGGGACAGGGCCCTACGAGCAGTACTTC. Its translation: CASSLGTGPYEQYF.

The CDR3 region is CAISESGGQFF. The CDR3 nucleotides are TGTGCCATCAGTGAGTCTGGCGGGCAGTTCTTC. The chain couples TRBV10-3 to TRBJ2-1; D unclear. This CDR3 is 11 amino acids long. CDR1 is ENHRY and CDR2 is SYGVKD in the germline V gene. The V end lost 0 bases, the J end lost 12 bases, and 6 bases lay between the germline ends.

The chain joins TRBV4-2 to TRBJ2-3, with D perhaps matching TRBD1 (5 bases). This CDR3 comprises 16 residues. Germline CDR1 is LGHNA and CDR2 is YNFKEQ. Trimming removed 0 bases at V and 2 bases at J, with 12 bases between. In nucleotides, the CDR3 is TGTGCCAGCAGCCAAGAGCAGGGAAGGTACACAGATACGCAGTATTTT. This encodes CASSQEQGRYTDTQYF.

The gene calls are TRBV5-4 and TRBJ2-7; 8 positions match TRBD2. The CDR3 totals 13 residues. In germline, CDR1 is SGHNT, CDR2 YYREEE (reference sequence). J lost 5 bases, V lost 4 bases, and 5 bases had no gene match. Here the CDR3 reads CASSLRTSHEQYF. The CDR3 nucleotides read TGTGCCAGCAGCCTACGGACTAGCCACGAGCAGTACTTC.

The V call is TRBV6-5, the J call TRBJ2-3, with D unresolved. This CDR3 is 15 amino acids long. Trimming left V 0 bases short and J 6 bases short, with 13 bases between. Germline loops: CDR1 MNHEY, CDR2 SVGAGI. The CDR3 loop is CASSYSGGFRDTQYF. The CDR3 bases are TGTGCCAGCAGTTACTCTGGTGGGTTTCGGGATACGCAGTATTTT.

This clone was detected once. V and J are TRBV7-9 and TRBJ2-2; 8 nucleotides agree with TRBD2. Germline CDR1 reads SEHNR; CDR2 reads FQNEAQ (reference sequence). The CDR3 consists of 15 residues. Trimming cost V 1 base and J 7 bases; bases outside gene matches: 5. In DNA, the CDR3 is TGTGCCAGCAGCTTAGGTAGCGGGAAGAACGGGGAGCTGTTTTTT. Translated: CASSLGSGKNGELFF.

The CDR3, as DNA: TGTGCCAGCAGCGTAAACGCCGGGACAGGGTCCACAGATACGCAGTATTTT. Translated: CASSVNAGTGSTDTQYF. The genes are TRBV9 and TRBJ2-3; TRBD1 agrees at 9 bases. Trimming removed 1 base from V and 2 bases from J; junction bases left unmatched: 8. The germline V gene encodes CDR1 SGDLS and CDR2 YYNGEE. CDR3 length: 17 residues.

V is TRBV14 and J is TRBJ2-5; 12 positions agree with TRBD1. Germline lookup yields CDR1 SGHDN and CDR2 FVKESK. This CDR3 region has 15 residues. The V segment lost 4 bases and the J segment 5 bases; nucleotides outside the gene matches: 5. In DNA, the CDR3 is TGTGCCAGCAGCCCGGGGACAGGGGGCTTTGAGACCCAGTACTTC. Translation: CASSPGTGGFETQYF.

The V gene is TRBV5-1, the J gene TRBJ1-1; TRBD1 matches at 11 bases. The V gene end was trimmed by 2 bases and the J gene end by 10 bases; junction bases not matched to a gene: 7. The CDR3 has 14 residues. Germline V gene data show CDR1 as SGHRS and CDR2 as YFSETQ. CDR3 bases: TGCGCCAGCAGCTTAGGACAGGGGGCTTACGGAGCTTTCTTT. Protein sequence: CASSLGQGAYGAFF.

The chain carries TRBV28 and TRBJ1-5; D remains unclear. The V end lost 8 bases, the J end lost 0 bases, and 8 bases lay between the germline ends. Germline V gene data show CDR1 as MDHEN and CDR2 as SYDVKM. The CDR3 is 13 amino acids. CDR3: CASGVYSNQPQHF. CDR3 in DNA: TGTGCCAGCGGGGTTTATAGCAATCAGCCCCAGCATTTT. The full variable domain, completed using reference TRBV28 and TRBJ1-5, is DVKVTQSSRYLVKRTGEKVFLECVQDMDHENMFWYRQDPGLGLRLIYFSYDVKMKEKGDIPEGYSVSREKKERFSLILESASTNQTSMYLCASGVYSNQPQHFGDGTRLSIL.

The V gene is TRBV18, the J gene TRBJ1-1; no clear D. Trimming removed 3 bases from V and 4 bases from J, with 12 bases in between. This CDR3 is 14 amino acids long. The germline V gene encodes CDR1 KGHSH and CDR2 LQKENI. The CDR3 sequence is CASSPADGGTEAFF. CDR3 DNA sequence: TGTGCCAGCTCACCCGCTGACGGTGGCACTGAAGCTTTCTTT. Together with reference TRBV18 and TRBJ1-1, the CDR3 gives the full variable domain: NAGVMQNPRHLVRRRGQEARLRCSPMKGHSHVYWYRQLPEEGLKFMVYLQKENIIDESGMPKERFSAEFPKEGPSILRIQQVVRGDSAAYFCASSPADGGTEAFFGQGTRLTVV.

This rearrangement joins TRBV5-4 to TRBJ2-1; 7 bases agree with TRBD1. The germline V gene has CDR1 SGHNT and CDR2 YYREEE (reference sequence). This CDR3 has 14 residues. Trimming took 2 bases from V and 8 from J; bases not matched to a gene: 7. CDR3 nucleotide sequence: TGTGCCAGCAGCTTTAAAGACAGGGACGATGAGCAGTTCTTC. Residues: CASSFKDRDDEQFF.

The CDR3 sequence: CASTHGGQGFNEQYF. CDR3 nucleotide sequence: TGTGCCAGCACCCATGGGGGACAGGGGTTCAACGAGCAGTACTTC. V usage is TRBV28 and J usage is TRBJ2-7; 10 bases are a match to TRBD1. Unmatched junction bases numbered 11, after V lost 7 bases and J lost 5 bases. The CDR3 length is 15 residues. The germline gives CDR1 MDHEN, CDR2 SYDVKM.

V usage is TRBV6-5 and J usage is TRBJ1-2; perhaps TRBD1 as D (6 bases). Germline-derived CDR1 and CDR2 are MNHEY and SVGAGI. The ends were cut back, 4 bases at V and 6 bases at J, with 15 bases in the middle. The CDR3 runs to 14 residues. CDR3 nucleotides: TGTGCCAGCAGTTCGGGCGTCAGGGGCGATGGCTACACCTTC. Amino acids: CASSSGVRGDGYTF.

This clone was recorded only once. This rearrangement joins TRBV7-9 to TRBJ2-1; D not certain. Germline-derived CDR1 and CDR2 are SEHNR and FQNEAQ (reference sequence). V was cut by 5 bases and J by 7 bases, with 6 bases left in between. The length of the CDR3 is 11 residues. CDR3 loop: CASSPRNEQFF. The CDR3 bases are TGTGCCAGCAGCCCCCGGAATGAGCAGTTCTTC.

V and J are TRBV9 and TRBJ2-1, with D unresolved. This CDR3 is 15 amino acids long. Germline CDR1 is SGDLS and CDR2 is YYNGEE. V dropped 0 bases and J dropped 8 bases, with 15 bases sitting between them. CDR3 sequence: CASSVGLRVLDEQFF. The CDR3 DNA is TGTGCCAGCAGCGTAGGCCTCCGGGTCTTGGATGAGCAGTTCTTC.

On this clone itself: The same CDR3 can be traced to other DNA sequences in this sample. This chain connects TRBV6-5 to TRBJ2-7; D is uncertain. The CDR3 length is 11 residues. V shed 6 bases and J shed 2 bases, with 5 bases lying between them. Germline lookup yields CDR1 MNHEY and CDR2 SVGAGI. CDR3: CASSDTYEQYF. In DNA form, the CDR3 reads TGTGCCAGCAGCGATACCTACGAGCAGTACTTC.

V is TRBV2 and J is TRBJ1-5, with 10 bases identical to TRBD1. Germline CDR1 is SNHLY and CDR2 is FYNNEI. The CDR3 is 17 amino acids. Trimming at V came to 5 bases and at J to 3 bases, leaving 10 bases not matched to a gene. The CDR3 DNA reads TGTGCCAGCAGTTCGACAGGGGGCGGATCGTTCAATCAGCCCCAGCATTTT. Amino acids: CASSSTGGGSFNQPQHF.

The chain's CDR3 is CASSPQGNGDTIYF. The CDR3 DNA is TGTGCCAGCAGTCCACAGGGTAATGGGGACACCATATATTTT. The chain joins TRBV6-5 to TRBJ1-3, with a weak D call TRBD1 (6 bases). The length of the CDR3 is 14 residues. Germline V lookup: CDR1 MNHEY, CDR2 SVGAGI. Trimming took 5 bases from V and 8 from J, leaving 16 bases between them.

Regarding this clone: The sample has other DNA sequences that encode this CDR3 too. CDR3: CASSLRGNEQFF. The CDR3 DNA follows: TGTGCCAGCAGCCTCCGGGGGAATGAGCAGTTCTTC. The J gene is TRBJ2-1, the V gene TRBV7-3, with D tentatively TRBD2 (6 bases). Between the trimmed V and J ends, which lost 5 bases and 7 bases, there was a span of 9 bases. The CDR3 sequence is 12 residues long. Germline CDR1 SGHTA, CDR2 FQGTGA.